These T cell receptor beta chains were read from a single sample in a study of blood T cell repertoires in COVID-19. Sequenced by immunoSEQ multiplex PCR; TCRdb stores in-frame clones only, minus some. The table shows roughly 230,000 clones, with about 80% occurring only once. The sample taken for sequencing was peripheral blood. All receptors come from a man aged 45-65 years with active or convalescent COVID-19. The CDR3 runs from the conserved cysteine through the conserved F or W. D genes are given only for firm matches. Only some rows state a clone size, as once, few, many or a class for expanded clones.

clone_size,d_call,j_call,v_call,cdr3_aa,cdr3_nt
few,NA,TRBJ1-4,TRBV7-9,CASSLPVGQKLFF,TGTGCCAGCAGCTTGCCAGTGGGGCAAAAACTGTTTTTT
NA,NA,TRBJ1-2,TRBV2,CASSEEGGARLRFTF,TGTGCCAGCAGTGAGGAGGGGGGGGCGCGTCTCCGATTCACCTTC
NA,NA,TRBJ2-2,TRBV6-5,CASSYSGTSTGELFF,TGTGCCAGCAGTTACTCTGGGACTTCCACCGGGGAGCTGTTTTTT
NA,NA,TRBJ1-4,TRBV12-3/TRBV12-4,CASSFGGSEKLFF,TGTGCCAGCAGTTTCGGGGGGTCGGAAAAACTGTTTTTT
NA,TRBD1,TRBJ1-2,TRBV2,CANSGTGPMGGYTF,TGTGCCAACTCCGGGACAGGGCCAATGGGCGGCTACACCTTC
NA,NA,TRBJ2-2,TRBV27,CASSAGYRDGELFF,TGTGCCAGCAGTGCAGGGTATCGTGACGGGGAGCTGTTTTTT
NA,NA,TRBJ2-2,TRBV7-7,CASSLARPGGELFF,TGTGCCAGCAGCTTGGCAAGACCGGGAGGGGAGCTGTTTTTT
NA,TRBD1,TRBJ1-2,TRBV30,CAWSRDRPRGYTF,TGTGCCTGGTCTAGGGACAGGCCTCGGGGCTACACCTTC
once,NA,TRBJ2-1,TRBV19,CASSRNPSSYNEQFF,TGTGCCAGTAGTAGAAATCCGAGCTCCTACAATGAGCAGTTCTTC
NA,TRBD1,TRBJ1-1,TRBV5-1,CASSWGTGANTEAFF,TGCGCCAGCAGCTGGGGGACAGGGGCGAACACTGAAGCTTTCTTT
NA,NA,TRBJ1-2,TRBV25-1,CASSDQGSYGYTF,TGTGCCAGCAGTGATCAGGGAAGCTATGGCTACACCTTC
NA,NA,TRBJ1-4,TRBV29-1,CSVGHTNEKLFF,TGCAGCGTTGGACACACAAATGAAAAACTGTTTTTT
NA,TRBD2,TRBJ2-3,TRBV9,CASSVGPSGGPDTQYF,TGTGCCAGCAGCGTAGGCCCGAGCGGGGGTCCGGATACGCAGTATTTT
NA,NA,TRBJ1-2,TRBV19,CASRRLGGGYGYTF,TGTGCCAGTCGTCGGCTCGGGGGGGGATATGGCTACACCTTC
NA,TRBD2,TRBJ2-1,TRBV5-1,CASKSGGRHNEQFF,TGCGCCAGCAAATCGGGGGGGCGCCACAATGAGCAGTTCTTC
NA,NA,TRBJ1-3,TRBV7-3,CASSLRGLAGNTIYF,TGTGCCAGCAGCCTCAGGGGTTTGGCTGGAAACACCATATATTTT